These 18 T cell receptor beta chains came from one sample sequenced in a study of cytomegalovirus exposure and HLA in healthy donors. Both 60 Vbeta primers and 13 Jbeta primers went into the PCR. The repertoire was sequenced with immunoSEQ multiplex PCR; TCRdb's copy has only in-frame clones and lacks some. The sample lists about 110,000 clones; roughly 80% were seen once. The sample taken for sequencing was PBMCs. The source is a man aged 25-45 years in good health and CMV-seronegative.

CDR3 coding DNA: TGTGCCAGCTCACGGCCGCCCGGGACAGGGGACGGCTACACCTTC. Translation gives CASSRPPGTGDGYTF. J is TRBJ1-2 and V is TRBV18; 10 nucleotides agree with TRBD1. From germline, CDR1 is KGHSH and CDR2 LQKENI. The CDR3 sequence is 15 residues long. With V trimmed by 4 bases and J by 8 bases, 10 bases remained unmatched. Combining the CDR3 with reference TRBV18 and TRBJ1-2 gives the whole variable domain NAGVMQNPRHLVRRRGQEARLRCSPMKGHSHVYWYRQLPEEGLKFMVYLQKENIIDESGMPKERFSAEFPKEGPSILRIQQVVRGDSAAYFCASSRPPGTGDGYTFGSGTRLTVV.

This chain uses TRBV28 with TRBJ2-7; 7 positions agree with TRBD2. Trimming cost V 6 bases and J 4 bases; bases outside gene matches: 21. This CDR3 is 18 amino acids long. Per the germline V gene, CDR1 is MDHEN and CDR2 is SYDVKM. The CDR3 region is CASRRTLPAGLVAYEQYF. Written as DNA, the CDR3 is TGTGCCAGCAGACGCACCCTACCCGCCGGACTAGTGGCTTACGAGCAGTACTTC.

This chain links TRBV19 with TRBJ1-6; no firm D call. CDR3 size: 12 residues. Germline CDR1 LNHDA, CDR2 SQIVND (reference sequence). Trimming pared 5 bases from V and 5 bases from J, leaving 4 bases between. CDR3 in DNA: TGTGCCAGTAGTCTCCATAATTCACCCCTCCACTTT. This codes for CASSLHNSPLHF.

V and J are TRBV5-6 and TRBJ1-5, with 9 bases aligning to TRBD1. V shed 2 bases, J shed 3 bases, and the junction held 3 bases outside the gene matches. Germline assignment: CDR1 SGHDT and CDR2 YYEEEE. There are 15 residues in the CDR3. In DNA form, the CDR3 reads TGTGCCAGCAGCTTCGGGACAGGGCTCAATCAGCCCCAGCATTTT. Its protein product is CASSFGTGLNQPQHF.

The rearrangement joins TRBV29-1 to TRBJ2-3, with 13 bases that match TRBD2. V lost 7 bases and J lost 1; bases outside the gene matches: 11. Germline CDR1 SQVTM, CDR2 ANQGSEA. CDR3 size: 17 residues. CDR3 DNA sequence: TGCAGCGCAATCGGACTAGCGGGAGCTCTCGGCACAGATACGCAGTATTTT. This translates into CSAIGLAGALGTDTQYF.

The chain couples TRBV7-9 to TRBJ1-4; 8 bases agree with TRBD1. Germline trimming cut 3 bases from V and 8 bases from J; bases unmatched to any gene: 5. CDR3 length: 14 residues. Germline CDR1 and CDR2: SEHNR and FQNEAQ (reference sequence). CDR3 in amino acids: CASSFRQGWEKLFF. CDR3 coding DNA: TGTGCCAGCAGCTTCCGACAGGGGTGGGAAAAACTGTTTTTT.

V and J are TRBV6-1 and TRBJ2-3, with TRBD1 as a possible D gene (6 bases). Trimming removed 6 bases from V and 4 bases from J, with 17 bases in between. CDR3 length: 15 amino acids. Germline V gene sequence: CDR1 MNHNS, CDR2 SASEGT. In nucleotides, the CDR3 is TGTGCCAGCAGCAGGGGAGCAGGGTCGGCAGATACGCAGTATTTT. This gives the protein CASSRGAGSADTQYF.

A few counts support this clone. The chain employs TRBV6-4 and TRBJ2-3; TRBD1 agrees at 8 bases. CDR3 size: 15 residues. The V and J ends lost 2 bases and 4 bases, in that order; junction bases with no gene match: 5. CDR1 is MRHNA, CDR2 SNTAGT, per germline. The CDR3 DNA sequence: TGTGCCAGCAGTGACGCAGGGGGCGAGGCAGATACGCAGTATTTT. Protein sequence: CASSDAGGEADTQYF.

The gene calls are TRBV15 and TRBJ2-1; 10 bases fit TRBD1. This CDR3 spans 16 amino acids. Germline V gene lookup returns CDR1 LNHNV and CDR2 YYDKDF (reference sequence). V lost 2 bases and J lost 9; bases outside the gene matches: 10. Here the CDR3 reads CATSRRPGQGIGEQFF. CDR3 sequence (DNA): TGTGCCACCAGCAGACGACCGGGACAGGGGATTGGTGAGCAGTTCTTC.

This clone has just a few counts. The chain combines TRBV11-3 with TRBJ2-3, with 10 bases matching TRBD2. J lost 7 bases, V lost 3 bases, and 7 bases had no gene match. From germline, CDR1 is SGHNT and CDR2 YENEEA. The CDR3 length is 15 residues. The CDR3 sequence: CASSFGAGGVYTQYF. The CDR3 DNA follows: TGTGCCAGCAGCTTCGGAGCGGGGGGGGTGTATACGCAGTATTTT.

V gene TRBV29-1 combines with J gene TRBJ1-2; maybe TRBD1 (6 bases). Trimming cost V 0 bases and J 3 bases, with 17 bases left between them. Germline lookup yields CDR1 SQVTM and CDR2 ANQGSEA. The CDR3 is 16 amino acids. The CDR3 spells CSVEDPRGAEDYGYTF. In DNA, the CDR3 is TGCAGCGTTGAAGATCCCAGGGGCGCAGAAGACTATGGCTACACCTTC.

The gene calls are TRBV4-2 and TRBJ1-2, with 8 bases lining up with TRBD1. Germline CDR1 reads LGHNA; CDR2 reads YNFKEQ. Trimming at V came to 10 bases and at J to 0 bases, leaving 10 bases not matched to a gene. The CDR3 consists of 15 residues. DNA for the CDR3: TGTGCCACTCCCAATCAGGACAGGGCTAACTATGGCTACACCTTC. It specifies CATPNQDRANYGYTF.

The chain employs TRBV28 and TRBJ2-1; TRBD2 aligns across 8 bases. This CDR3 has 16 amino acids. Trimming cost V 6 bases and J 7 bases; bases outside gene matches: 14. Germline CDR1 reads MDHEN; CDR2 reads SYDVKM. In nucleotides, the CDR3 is TGTGCCAGCAGGGGTAGCGGGAAAAGGCTTGGTAATGAGCAGTTCTTC. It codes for CASRGSGKRLGNEQFF.

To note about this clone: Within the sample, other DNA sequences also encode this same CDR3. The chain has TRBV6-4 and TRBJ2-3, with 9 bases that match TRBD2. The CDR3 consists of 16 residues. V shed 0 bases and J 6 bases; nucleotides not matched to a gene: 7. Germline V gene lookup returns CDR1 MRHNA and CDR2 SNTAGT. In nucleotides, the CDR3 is TGTGCCAGCAGTGACTCTGGCGGGGGGGCGGCGGATACGCAGTATTTT. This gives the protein CASSDSGGGAADTQYF.

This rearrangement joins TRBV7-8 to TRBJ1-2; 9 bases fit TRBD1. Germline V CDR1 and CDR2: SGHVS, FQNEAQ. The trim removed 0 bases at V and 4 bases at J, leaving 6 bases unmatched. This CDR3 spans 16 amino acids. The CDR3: CASSLAGQGRSYGYTF. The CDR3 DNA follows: TGTGCCAGCAGCTTAGCGGGACAGGGAAGATCCTATGGCTACACCTTC. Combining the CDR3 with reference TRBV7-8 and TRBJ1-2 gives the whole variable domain GAGVSQSPRYKVAKRGQDVALRCDPISGHVSLFWYQQALGQGPEFLTYFQNEAQLDKSGLPSDRFFAERPEGSVSTLKIQRTQQEDSAVYLCASSLAGQGRSYGYTFGSGTRLTVV.

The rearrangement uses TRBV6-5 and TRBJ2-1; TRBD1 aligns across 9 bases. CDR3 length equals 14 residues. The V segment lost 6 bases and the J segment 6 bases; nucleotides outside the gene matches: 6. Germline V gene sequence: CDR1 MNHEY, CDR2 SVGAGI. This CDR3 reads CASRRDRAANEQFF. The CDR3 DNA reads TGTGCCAGCAGGAGGGACAGGGCAGCCAATGAGCAGTTCTTC.

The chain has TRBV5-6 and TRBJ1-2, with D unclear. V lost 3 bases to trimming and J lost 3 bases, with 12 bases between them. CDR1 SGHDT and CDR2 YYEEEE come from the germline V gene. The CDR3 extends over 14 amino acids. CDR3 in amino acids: CASSSRSVYYGYTF. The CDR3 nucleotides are TGTGCCAGCAGCTCGCGGTCTGTGTACTATGGCTACACCTTC.

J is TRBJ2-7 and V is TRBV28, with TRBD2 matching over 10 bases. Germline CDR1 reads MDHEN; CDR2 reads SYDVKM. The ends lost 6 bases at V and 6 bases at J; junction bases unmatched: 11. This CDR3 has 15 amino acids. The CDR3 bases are TGTGCCAGCAGCTTAGCGGGAGGCGAACAAGCCGAGCAGTACTTC. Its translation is CASSLAGGEQAEQYF.